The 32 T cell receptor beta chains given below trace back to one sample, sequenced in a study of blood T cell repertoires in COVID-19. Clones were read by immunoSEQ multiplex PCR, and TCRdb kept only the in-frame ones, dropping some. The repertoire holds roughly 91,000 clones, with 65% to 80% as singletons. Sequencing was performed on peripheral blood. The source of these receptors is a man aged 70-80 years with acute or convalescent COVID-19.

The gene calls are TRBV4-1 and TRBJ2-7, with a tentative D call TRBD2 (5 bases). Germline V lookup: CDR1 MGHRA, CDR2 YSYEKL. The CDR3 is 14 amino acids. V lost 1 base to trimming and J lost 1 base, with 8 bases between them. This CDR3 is CASSQGLLSYEQYV. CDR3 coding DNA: TGCGCCAGCAGCCAAGGACTATTATCCTACGAGCAGTACGTC.

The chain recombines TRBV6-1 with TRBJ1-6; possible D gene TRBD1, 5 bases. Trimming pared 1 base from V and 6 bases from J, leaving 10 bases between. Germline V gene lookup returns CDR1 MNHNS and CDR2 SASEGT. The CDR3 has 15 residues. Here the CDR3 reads CASSEVPGVNSPLHF. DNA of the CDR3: TGTGCCAGCAGTGAAGTTCCGGGGGTTAATTCACCCCTCCACTTT.

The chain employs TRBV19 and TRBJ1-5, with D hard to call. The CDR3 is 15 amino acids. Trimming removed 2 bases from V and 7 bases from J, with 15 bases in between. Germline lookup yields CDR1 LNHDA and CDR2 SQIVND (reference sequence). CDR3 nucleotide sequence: TGTGCCAGTAGTATAAACGGTCGGGGTGGACAGCCCCAGCATTTT. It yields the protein CASSINGRGGQPQHF.

The CDR3 protein is CASSFKLAGNNEQFF. The CDR3, as DNA: TGTGCCAGCAGCTTTAAACTAGCGGGGAACAATGAGCAGTTCTTC. This rearrangement joins TRBV11-2 to TRBJ2-1; TRBD2 matches at 10 bases. The CDR3 runs 15 residues. The V and J ends lost 3 bases and 5 bases, in that order; junction bases with no gene match: 4. Germline assignment: CDR1 SGHAT and CDR2 FQNNGV.

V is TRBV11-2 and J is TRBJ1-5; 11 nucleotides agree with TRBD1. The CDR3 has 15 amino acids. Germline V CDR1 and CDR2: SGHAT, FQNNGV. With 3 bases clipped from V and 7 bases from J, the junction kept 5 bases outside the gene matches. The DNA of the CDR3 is TGTGCCAGCAGCTTGACCGGGACAGGGGGACAGCCCCAGCATTTT. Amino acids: CASSLTGTGGQPQHF.

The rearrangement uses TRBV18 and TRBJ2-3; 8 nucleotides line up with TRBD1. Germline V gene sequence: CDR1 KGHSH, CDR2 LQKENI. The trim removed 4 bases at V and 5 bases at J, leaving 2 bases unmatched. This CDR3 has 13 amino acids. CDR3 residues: CASSQTGVDTQYF. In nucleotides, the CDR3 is TGTGCCAGCTCACAGACAGGGGTAGATACGCAGTATTTT.

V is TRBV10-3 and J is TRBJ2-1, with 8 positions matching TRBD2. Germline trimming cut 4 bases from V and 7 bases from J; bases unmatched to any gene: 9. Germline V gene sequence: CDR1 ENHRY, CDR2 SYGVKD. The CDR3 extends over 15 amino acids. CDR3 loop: CAISAKAGGRNEQFF. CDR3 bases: TGTGCCATCAGTGCGAAGGCGGGGGGTAGGAATGAGCAGTTCTTC.

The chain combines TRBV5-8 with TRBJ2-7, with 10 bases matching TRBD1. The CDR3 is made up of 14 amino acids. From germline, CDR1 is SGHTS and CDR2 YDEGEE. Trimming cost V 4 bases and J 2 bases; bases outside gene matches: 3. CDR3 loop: CASSRGTGAYEQYV. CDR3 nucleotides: TGTGCCAGCAGCCGCGGGACAGGGGCCTACGAGCAGTACGTC.

CDR3 coding DNA: TGTGCCAGCAGCCTCAGGGGTGGCACTGAAGCTTTCTTT. This sequence encodes CASSLRGGTEAFF. The rearrangement uses TRBV6-5 and TRBJ1-1; D is perhaps TRBD1 (6 bases). This CDR3 spans 13 amino acids. The ends were cut back, 6 bases at V and 4 bases at J, with 12 bases in the middle. Germline V gene data show CDR1 as MNHEY and CDR2 as SVGAGI.

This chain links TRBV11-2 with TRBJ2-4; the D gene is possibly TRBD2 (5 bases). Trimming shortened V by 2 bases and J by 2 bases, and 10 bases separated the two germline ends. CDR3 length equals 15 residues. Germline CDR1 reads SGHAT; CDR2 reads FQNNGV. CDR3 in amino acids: CASSLSGLTKNIQYF. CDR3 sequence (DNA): TGTGCCAGCAGCTTATCAGGACTTACCAAAAACATTCAGTACTTC.

The DNA for the CDR3 is TGCGCCAGCAGCGTTCTCCACAGGGCTGCTAATGAAAAACTGTTTTTT. Protein product: CASSVLHRAANEKLFF. The chain employs TRBV4-1 and TRBJ1-4, with a weak D call TRBD1 (6 bases). This CDR3 contains 16 residues. The germline V gene encodes CDR1 MGHRA and CDR2 YSYEKL. Trimming shortened V by 5 bases and J by 3 bases, and 16 bases separated the two germline ends.

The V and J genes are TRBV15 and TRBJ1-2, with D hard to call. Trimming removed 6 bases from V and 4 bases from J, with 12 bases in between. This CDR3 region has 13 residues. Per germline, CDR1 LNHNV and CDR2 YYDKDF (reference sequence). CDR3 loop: CATRSPGGYGYTF. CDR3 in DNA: TGTGCCACCAGGTCCCCTGGCGGCTATGGCTACACCTTC.

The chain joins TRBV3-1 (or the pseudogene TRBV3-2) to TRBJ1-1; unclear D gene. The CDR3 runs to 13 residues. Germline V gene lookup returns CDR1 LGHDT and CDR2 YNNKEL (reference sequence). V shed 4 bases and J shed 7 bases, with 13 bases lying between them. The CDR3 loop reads CASSPPGWVEAFF. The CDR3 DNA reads TGTGCCAGCAGCCCCCCGGGGTGGGTTGAAGCTTTCTTT.

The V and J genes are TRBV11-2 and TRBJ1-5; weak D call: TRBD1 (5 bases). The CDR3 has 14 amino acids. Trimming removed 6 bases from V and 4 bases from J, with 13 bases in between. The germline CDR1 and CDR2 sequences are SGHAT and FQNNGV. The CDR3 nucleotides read TGTGCCAGCAGTCCCGACAGAATTAATCAGCCCCAGCATTTT. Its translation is CASSPDRINQPQHF.

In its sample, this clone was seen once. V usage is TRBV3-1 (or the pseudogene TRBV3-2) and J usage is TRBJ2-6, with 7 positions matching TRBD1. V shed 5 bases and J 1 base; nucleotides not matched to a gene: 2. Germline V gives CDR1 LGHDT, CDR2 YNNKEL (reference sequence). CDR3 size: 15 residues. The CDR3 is CASSSGGSGANVLTF. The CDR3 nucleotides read TGTGCCAGCAGCTCAGGGGGTTCTGGGGCCAACGTCCTGACTTTC.

The CDR3 DNA is TGTGCCAGCAGTTTCGAGAACTCCTACGAGCAGTACGTC. It codes for CASSFENSYEQYV. This rearrangement joins TRBV6-2 or TRBV6-3 to TRBJ2-7; D remains ambiguous. Germline lookup yields CDR1 MNHEY and CDR2 SVGEGT. The CDR3 totals 13 residues. V was pared by 4 bases and J by 0 bases, with 7 bases between.

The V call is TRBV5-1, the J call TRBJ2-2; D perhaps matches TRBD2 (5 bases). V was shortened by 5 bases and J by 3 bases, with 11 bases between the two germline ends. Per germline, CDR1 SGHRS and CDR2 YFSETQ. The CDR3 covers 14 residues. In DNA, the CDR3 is TGCGCCAGCAGTTTCGGAGGTGACACCGGGGAGCTGTTTTTT. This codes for CASSFGGDTGELFF. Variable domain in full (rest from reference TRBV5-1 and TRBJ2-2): KAGVTQTPRYLIKTRGQQVTLSCSPISGHRSVSWYQQTPGQGLQFLFEYFSETQRNKGNFPGRFSGRQFSNSRSEMNVSTLELGDSALYLCASSFGGDTGELFFGEGSRLTVL.

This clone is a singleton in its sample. CDR3 sequence: CASTFTGSSYEQYF. The CDR3 DNA sequence: TGTGCCAGCACCTTTACAGGGAGCTCCTACGAGCAGTACTTC. The chain recombines TRBV6-5 with TRBJ2-7, with a tentative D call TRBD1 (6 bases). Germline V CDR1 and CDR2: MNHEY, SVGAGI. The CDR3 has 14 residues. V dropped 7 bases and J dropped 0 bases, with 13 bases sitting between them.

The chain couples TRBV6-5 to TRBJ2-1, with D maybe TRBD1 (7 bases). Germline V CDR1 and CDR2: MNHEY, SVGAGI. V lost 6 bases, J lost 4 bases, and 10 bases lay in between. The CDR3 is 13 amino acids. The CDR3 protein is CASRSGGYNEQFF. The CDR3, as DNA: TGTGCCAGCAGATCAGGGGGGTACAATGAGCAGTTCTTC.

CDR3 sequence: CASSFTTGARETQYF. Here the CDR3 DNA reads TGTGCCAGCAGCTTCACGACAGGGGCGAGAGAGACCCAGTACTTC. The rearrangement joins TRBV5-6 to TRBJ2-5; 8 bases are shared with TRBD1. CDR1 and CDR2 from the germline V gene are SGHDT and YYEEEE. V was pared by 2 bases and J by 4 bases, with 7 bases of the junction left unmatched. CDR3 length: 15 amino acids.

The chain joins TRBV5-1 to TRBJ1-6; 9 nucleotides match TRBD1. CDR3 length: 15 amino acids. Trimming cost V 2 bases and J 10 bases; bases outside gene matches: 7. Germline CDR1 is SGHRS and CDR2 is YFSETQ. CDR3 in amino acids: CASSFSGTGNSPLHF. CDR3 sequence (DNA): TGCGCCAGCAGCTTTTCCGGGACAGGGAACTCACCCCTCCACTTT.

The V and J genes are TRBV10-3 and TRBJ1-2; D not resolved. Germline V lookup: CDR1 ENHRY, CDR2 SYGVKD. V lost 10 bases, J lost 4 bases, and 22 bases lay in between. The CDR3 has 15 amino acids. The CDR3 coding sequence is TGTGCCACAGCAGAGGGATCAGACCCTCTCTATGGCTACACCTTC. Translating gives CATAEGSDPLYGYTF.

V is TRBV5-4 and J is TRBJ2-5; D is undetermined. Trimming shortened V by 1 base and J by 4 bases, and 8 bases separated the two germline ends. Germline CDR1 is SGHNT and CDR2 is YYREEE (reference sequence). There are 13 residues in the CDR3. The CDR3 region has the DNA TGTGCCAGCAGCTTGTTGACTGTAGAGACCCAGTACTTC. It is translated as CASSLLTVETQYF. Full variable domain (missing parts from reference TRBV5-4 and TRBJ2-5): ETGVTQSPTHLIKTRGQQVTLRCSSQSGHNTVSWYQQALGQGPQFIFQYYREEENGRGNFPPRFSGLQFPNYSSELNVNALELDDSALYLCASSLLTVETQYFGPGTRLLVL.

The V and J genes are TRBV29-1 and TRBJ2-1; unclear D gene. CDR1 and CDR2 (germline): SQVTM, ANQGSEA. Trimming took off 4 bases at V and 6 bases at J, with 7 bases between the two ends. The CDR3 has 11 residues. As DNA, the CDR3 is TGCAGCGTTGGTAGTCTCAATGAGCAGTTCTTC. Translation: CSVGSLNEQFF.

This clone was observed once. The CDR3 sequence is CASSGRTASSYGYTF. The CDR3 DNA follows: TGTGCCAGCAGTGGACGGACTGCGAGTTCCTATGGCTACACCTTC. V and J are TRBV7-2 and TRBJ1-2; D gene uncertain. The germline V gene encodes CDR1 SGHTA and CDR2 FQGNSA. This CDR3 has 15 amino acids. Between the trimmed V and J ends, which lost 6 bases and 4 bases, there was a span of 18 bases. Full variable domain (remainder filled in from reference TRBV7-2 and TRBJ1-2): GAGVSQSPSNKVTEKGKDVELRCDPISGHTALYWYRQSLGQGLEFLIYFQGNSAPDKSGLPSDRFSAERTGGSVSTLTIQRTQQEDSAVYLCASSGRTASSYGYTFGSGTRLTVV.

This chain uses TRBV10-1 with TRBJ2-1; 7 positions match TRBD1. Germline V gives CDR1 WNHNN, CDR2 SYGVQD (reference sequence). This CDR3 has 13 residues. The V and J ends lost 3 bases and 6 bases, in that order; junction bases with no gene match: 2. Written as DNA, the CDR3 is TGCGCCAGCAGTGACGCAGGGGGCAATGAGCAGTTCTTC. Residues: CASSDAGGNEQFF.

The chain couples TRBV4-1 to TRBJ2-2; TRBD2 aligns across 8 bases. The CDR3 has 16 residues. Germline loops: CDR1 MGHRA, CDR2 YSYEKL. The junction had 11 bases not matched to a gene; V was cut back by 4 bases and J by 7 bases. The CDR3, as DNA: TGCGCCAGCAGCCCGGCCCTGCGGGGGGCAGTCGGGGAGCTGTTTTTT. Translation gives CASSPALRGAVGELFF.

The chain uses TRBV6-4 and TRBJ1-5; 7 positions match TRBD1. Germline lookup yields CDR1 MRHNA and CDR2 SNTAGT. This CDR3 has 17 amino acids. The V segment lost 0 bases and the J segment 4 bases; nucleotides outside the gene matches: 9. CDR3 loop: CASSDSEGQLFNQPQHF. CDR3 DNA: TGTGCCAGCAGTGACTCAGAGGGACAGCTATTTAATCAGCCCCAGCATTTT.

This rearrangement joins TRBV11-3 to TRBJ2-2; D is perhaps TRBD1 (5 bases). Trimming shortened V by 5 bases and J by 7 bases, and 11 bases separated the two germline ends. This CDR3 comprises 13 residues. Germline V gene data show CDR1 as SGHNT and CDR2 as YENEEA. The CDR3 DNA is TGTGCCAGCAGCCCATCTAGGGGCGGGGAGCTGTTTTTT. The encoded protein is CASSPSRGGELFF.

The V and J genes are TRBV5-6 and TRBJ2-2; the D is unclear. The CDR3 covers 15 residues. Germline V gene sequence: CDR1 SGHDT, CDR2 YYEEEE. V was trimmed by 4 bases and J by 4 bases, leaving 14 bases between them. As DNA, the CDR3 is TGTGCCAGCAGCGGGCGTCTTCCCCGCACCGGGGAGCTGTTTTTT. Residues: CASSGRLPRTGELFF.

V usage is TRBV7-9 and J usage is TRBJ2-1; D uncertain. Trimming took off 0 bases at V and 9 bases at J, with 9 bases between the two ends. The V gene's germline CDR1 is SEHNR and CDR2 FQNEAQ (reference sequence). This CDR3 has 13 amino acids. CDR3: CASSLAAPSEQFF. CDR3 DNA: TGTGCCAGCAGCTTAGCGGCCCCAAGTGAGCAGTTCTTC.

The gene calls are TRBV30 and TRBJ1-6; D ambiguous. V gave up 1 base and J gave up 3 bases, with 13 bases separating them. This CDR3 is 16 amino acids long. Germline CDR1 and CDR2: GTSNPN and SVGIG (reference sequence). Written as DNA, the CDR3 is TGTGCCTGGAGTGGGGCCGGGGTAATCTATAATTCACCCCTCCACTTT. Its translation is CAWSGAGVIYNSPLHF.